The entry below describes one TCR beta chain. Only in-frame clones appear in the TCRdb table, and some are missing; sequencing was by immunoSEQ multiplex PCR. The sample lists over 45,000 clones, roughly 92% seen once, with over 0.85% in the top ten. This entry belongs to a study of T cell changes during pregnancy in multiple sclerosis. V was pared by 3 bases and J by 6 bases, with 7 bases of the junction left unmatched. The CDR3 is made up of 14 amino acids. CDR1 ENHRY and CDR2 SYGVKD come from the germline V gene. This sample comprised CD4+ T cells from peripheral blood mononuclear cells, obtained in the second trimester of pregnancy. The sequence came from a female donor in good health, enrolled as a control in a pregnancy study. V usage is TRBV10-3 and J usage is TRBJ2-7, with 8 bases identical to TRBD1. CDR3 nucleotide sequence: TGTGCCATCAGTGACGACAGGGGAAGAGTCGAGCAGTACTTC. Protein sequence: CAISDDRGRVEQYF.